The present TCR beta chain was sequenced within a study of molecular identifiers for immune sequencing clone quantification. TCR libraries were built in bulk with a published protocol and specific TCR primers. One entry per CDR3 protein results from TCRdb running MiXCR on the PCR reads. The data show about 630,000 distinct CDR3 sequences, 25% seen once. General observations from the study: Under 1% of molecules in naive cells, but over 98% of effector molecules, belonged to clones above 20 RNA copies.

This clonotype showed up just a few times. Its cognate antigen is unknown. A CD8+CD4-CCR7+CD45RA+ phenotype served as the sorting definition for naive CD8 T cells. The sequence was collected from a human donor in good health. Some libraries in this study had Jurkat cell RNA spiked in. Sequenced material: naive CD8+ T cells from blood, with Jurkat cell RNA spiked in. Subset of the sample: FACS-sorted CD8+CD4-CCR7+CD45RA+ naive T cells.

CDR3: CASSESTGSNTGELFF. CDR3 nucleotide sequence: TGTGCCAGCAGCGAAAGTACCGGGAGCAACACCGGGGAGCTGTTTTTT. This chain joins TRBV5-8 and TRBJ2-2; a weak D match, TRBD2 (6 bases). Trimming shortened V by 4 bases and J by 2 bases, and 15 bases separated the two germline ends. This CDR3 region has 16 residues. Germline V gene data show CDR1 as SGHTS and CDR2 as YDEGEE.